A selection of T cell receptor beta chains follows, all from one sample in a study of T cells in localized non-small cell lung cancer. Generated by immunoSEQ multiplex PCR, the TCRdb table keeps only in-frame clones and is missing some. The sample shows 1,200 or so clones, about a quarter of them seen only once. Here the sequenced sample was normal lung tissue next to the tumor, taken before any cancer treatment. Source of these receptors: a man aged 40 to 70 with stage I lung adenocarcinoma. CDR3s leave out the opening cysteine and the closing phenylalanine or tryptophan. The order of the fields is V gene, D gene, J gene, CDR3 protein. The D gene is left open where the match is weak.

>TRBV4-1|TRBD1|TRBJ1-3
ASRPNRGDSGNTIY
>TRBV11-3|.|TRBJ1-5
ASSLSAWGYSNQPQH
>TRBV11-3|.|TRBJ2-2
ASSLGTLNTGELF
>TRBV19|.|TRBJ1-1
ASNPQGPHTEAF
>TRBV6-8|.|TRBJ2-1
AISGEGGIRNEQF
>TRBV11-3|.|TRBJ1-1
ASSFTGSGTEAF
>TRBV30|.|TRBJ2-7
AWSRVGGYEQY
>TRBV28|TRBD1|TRBJ2-3
ASSLDRASNTDTQY
>TRBV30|.|TRBJ2-1
AWVGTTMSSYNEQF
>TRBV2|.|TRBJ2-2
ASSDGNTGELF
>TRBV19|TRBD1|TRBJ2-2
ASRSYRGAGELF
>TRBV2|TRBD2|TRBJ2-7
ASRRLAGGSREQY
>TRBV19|.|TRBJ1-5
ASSTQLGANQPQH
>TRBV6-8|.|TRBJ2-1
ASSYSIEGGYGHNEQF
>TRBV19|.|TRBJ1-6
ARARDVGSPLH
>TRBV6-8|.|TRBJ1-4
ASTTGREKLF
>TRBV29-1|.|TRBJ2-5
SGGGHQETQY
>TRBV15|TRBD2|TRBJ2-1
ATSRLAGNYNEQF
>TRBV19|.|TRBJ2-1
ASSISQGQYNEQF
>TRBV6-8|TRBD1|TRBJ1-1
ASSYSPGGDTEAF
>TRBV6-8|.|TRBJ1-1
ASSEMTNTEAF
>TRBV28|.|TRBJ1-1
ASRWGTGRSTEAF
>TRBV14|.|TRBJ2-7
ASSRARDPAYEQY
>TRBV11-3|TRBD2|TRBJ2-3
ASSLSGGRTDTQY
>TRBV2|TRBD1|TRBJ2-6
ASSAMDRSGANVLT
>TRBV6-8|.|TRBJ2-7
ASSYPPMNEQY
>TRBV6-8|.|TRBJ1-1
ASSDRNTEAF
>TRBV6-8|TRBD1|TRBJ1-1
ASSYSPGGDTEAF
>TRBV5-1|TRBD1|TRBJ2-7
ASSTGQGTYEQY
>TRBV9|.|TRBJ2-6
ASTSNSGANVLT
>TRBV29-1|.|TRBJ2-4
SVGLAKNIQY
>TRBV11-3|.|TRBJ1-2
ASSPSTGVYGYT
>TRBV11-3|TRBD1|TRBJ1-1
ASSLGTGASLVAEAF
>TRBV11-3|.|TRBJ2-3
ASRRGASTDTQY
>TRBV11-3|TRBD1|TRBJ2-7
ASRQTITGQQYEQY
>TRBV6-8|TRBD1|TRBJ1-5
ASSYTSTGADNQPQH
>TRBV28|.|TRBJ2-7
ASSWADTYEQY
>TRBV12-5|.|TRBJ2-7
ASGLVAGNEQY
>TRBV12-5|TRBD2|TRBJ2-1
ASVWGSGNPGSPFNEQF
>TRBV5-1|.|TRBJ2-2
ASSSSPTLGTGELF